This T cell receptor beta chain was captured in a study of blood T cell repertoires in COVID-19. The overall study: COVID-19 samples from acute and convalescent phases originated in the United States, Italy and Spain.

Original analysis: Scientists estimated how many nucleated cells there were by amplifying reference gene primers. TCRdb keeps only in-frame clones here, not all; method: immunoSEQ multiplex PCR. That table furnishes V, J and clone size, whereas the DNA furnished D and trimming. This sample yields 200,000 to 250,000 clones, of which nearly 85% are seen a single time; roughly 1.3% belongs to the top ten. In germline, CDR1 is SGHVS, CDR2 FNYEAQ. The CDR3 loop spans 16 amino acids. Between the trimmed V and J ends, which lost 5 bases and 0 bases, there was a span of 13 bases. Seattle patients were enrolled while actively infected and followed longitudinally. This clone appeared a single time.

This chain joins TRBV7-6 and TRBJ1-4, with unresolved D. The source of this sequence is a woman aged 25 to 45 with COVID-19, enrolled during active disease. The source material was peripheral blood. The CDR3 DNA reads as TGTGCCAGCAGCCGGAGACGAGCCGCAACTAATGAAAAACTGTTTTTT. It specifies CASSRRRAATNEKLFF.